The T cell receptor beta chain described here comes from a study of OX40 agonist ivuxolimab in advanced cancers. The CDR3 totals 13 residues. The germline gives CDR1 SGHTA, CDR2 FQGNSA. Between the trimmed V and J ends, which lost 5 bases and 1 base, there was a span of 8 bases. Clones were sequenced by immunoSEQ multiplex PCR, and TCRdb holds only the in-frame ones, with some missing. The sample lists tens of thousands of clones, less than 90% occurring once. This specimen consisted of CD4+ or CD8+ T cells sorted from blood, obtained in a trial of the OX40 agonist ivuxolimab. This chain connects TRBV7-2 to TRBJ1-1; D call uncertain. This TCR was sampled from an adult with an advanced solid tumor such as melanoma, head and neck, liver or kidney cancer. As DNA, the CDR3 is TGTGCCAGCAGCCCACGGAGGAACACTGAAGCTTTCTTT. Amino acid sequence: CASSPRRNTEAFF. The entire variable domain, with the rest obtained from reference TRBV7-2 and TRBJ1-1, is as follows: GAGVSQSPSNKVTEKGKDVELRCDPISGHTALYWYRQSLGQGLEFLIYFQGNSAPDKSGLPSDRFSAERTGGSVSTLTIQRTQQEDSAVYLCASSPRRNTEAFFGQGTRLTVV.